This TCR beta chain was sequenced in a study of siplizumab effects on memory and regulatory T cells. Study-level results: The study found naive T cells seemingly more diverse than memory cells and seemingly major alloresponse contributors. Siplizumab led to significantly less abundant alloreactive sequences that could be traced back to unstimulated CD4+ memory cells. For mappable alloreactive CD4+ clones, the mean Treg-derived fraction was around 66% with siplizumab and 25% to 30% in controls.

J gave up 6 bases and V 3 bases, and 4 bases lay outside the gene matches. Germline CDR1 and CDR2: SNHLY and FYNNEI. This CDR3 region has 14 residues. Some clones are missing from TCRdb's copy, which holds only in-frame ones; the method was immunoSEQ multiplex PCR. The data hold tens of thousands of clones, with roughly 96% observed a single time. On this clone: Antigen: not known.

The sequence came from a human donor in good health. Sequences were obtained from naive CD4+ T cells sorted from blood. V and J are TRBV2 and TRBJ2-4, with TRBD1 identical over 8 bases. CDR3 in DNA: TGTGCCAGCAGTGAGGGACAGGTTAGAAACATTCAGTACTTC. Translating it yields CASSEGQVRNIQYF.